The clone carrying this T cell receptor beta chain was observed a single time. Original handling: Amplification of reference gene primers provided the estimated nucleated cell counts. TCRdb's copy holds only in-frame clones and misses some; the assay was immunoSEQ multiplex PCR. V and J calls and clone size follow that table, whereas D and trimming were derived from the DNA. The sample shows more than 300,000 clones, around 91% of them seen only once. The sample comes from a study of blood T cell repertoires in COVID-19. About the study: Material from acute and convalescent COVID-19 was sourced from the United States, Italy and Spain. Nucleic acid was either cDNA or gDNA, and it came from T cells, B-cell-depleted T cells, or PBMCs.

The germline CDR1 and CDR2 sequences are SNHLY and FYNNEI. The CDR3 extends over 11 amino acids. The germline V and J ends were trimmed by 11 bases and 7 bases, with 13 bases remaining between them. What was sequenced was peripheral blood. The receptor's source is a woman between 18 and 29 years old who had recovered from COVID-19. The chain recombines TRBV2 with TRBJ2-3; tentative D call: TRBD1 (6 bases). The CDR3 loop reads CASRDKNTQYF. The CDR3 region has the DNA TGTGCCTCCAGGGACAAGAATACGCAGTATTTT.